Each of the 9 T cell receptor beta chains below was sequenced from the same sample in a study of blood T cell repertoires in COVID-19. Assay: immunoSEQ multiplex PCR; the TCRdb copy retains only in-frame clones and omits some. The sample records just over 60,000 clones, under 85% being singletons. Sequenced: peripheral blood. These TCRs come from a woman over 75 with active or convalescent COVID-19.

J is TRBJ1-1 and V is TRBV5-1; no definite D call. The CDR3 contains 14 residues. The germline V gene encodes CDR1 SGHRS and CDR2 YFSETQ. V was trimmed by 0 bases and J by 5 bases, leaving 11 bases between them. CDR3 loop: CASSLDTGRTEAFF. The CDR3 nucleotides are TGCGCCAGCAGCTTGGATACGGGTCGGACTGAAGCTTTCTTT.

In DNA, the CDR3 is TGCGCCAGCAGTTTACAGGGGGCCCCAGATACGCAGTATTTT. It encodes CASSLQGAPDTQYF. The gene calls are TRBV5-1 and TRBJ2-3, with 9 bases matching TRBD1. The CDR3 sequence is 14 residues long. In germline, CDR1 is SGHRS, CDR2 YFSETQ. V lost 5 bases and J lost 4; bases outside the gene matches: 5.

This clone was observed a handful of times. The chain uses TRBV4-2 and TRBJ1-2; no definite D call. The CDR3 covers 15 residues. Trimming removed 4 bases at V and 4 bases at J, with 16 bases between. Germline V lookup: CDR1 LGHNA, CDR2 YNFKEQ. As DNA, the CDR3 is TGTGCCAGCAGCCCTCAGTCGGGTTCCCTCTATGGCTACACCTTC. It codes for CASSPQSGSLYGYTF.

V is TRBV5-1 and J is TRBJ1-4, with D unresolved. Germline V gives CDR1 SGHRS, CDR2 YFSETQ. The CDR3 is made up of 14 amino acids. V was shortened by 4 bases and J by 3 bases, with 10 bases between the two germline ends. The CDR3 loop reads CASSRGLSNEKLFF. The CDR3, as DNA: TGCGCCAGCAGCCGTGGGCTATCTAATGAAAAACTGTTTTTT.

The gene calls are TRBV6-1 and TRBJ2-1, with TRBD1 identical over 9 bases. In germline, CDR1 is MNHNS, CDR2 SASEGT. The CDR3 runs 15 residues. V trimming: 4 bases; J trimming: 2 bases; junction bases outside the gene matches: 3. The CDR3 here is CASSADRGTYNEQFF. The CDR3 nucleotides are TGTGCCAGCAGTGCAGACAGGGGGACCTACAATGAGCAGTTCTTC.

The gene calls are TRBV4-2 and TRBJ1-1; 9 nucleotides agree with TRBD1. The V gene end was trimmed by 4 bases and the J gene end by 6 bases; junction bases not matched to a gene: 9. The CDR3 totals 15 residues. Germline V gives CDR1 LGHNA, CDR2 YNFKEQ. The CDR3 region has the DNA TGTGCCAGCAGCCTTCCGGGACAGGGACCCGCTGAAGCTTTCTTT. Amino acids: CASSLPGQGPAEAFF.

The chain carries TRBV6-6 and TRBJ1-3; TRBD1 aligns across 10 bases. CDR1 and CDR2 (germline): MNHNY, SVGAGI (reference sequence). The CDR3 is made up of 15 amino acids. V was pared by 5 bases and J by 3 bases, with 4 bases of the junction left unmatched. This CDR3 reads CASSLTGGDGNTIYF. The CDR3 DNA reads as TGTGCCAGCAGTCTGACAGGGGGCGATGGAAACACCATATATTTT.

The V gene is TRBV5-1, the J gene TRBJ1-3; 8 nucleotides match TRBD1. The CDR3 is 15 residues long. V was clipped by 5 bases and J by 0 bases; unmatched bases: 4. Germline V gene lookup returns CDR1 SGHRS and CDR2 YFSETQ. The CDR3 sequence: CASSLTGGSGNTIYF. CDR3 coding DNA: TGCGCCAGCAGTCTTACAGGGGGCTCTGGAAACACCATATATTTT. Combining the CDR3 with reference TRBV5-1 and TRBJ1-3 gives the whole variable domain KAGVTQTPRYLIKTRGQQVTLSCSPISGHRSVSWYQQTPGQGLQFLFEYFSETQRNKGNFPGRFSGRQFSNSRSEMNVSTLELGDSALYLCASSLTGGSGNTIYFGEGSWLTVV.

The V and J genes are TRBV2 and TRBJ1-1; TRBD1 is a possible D gene (6 bases). Germline CDR1 is SNHLY and CDR2 is FYNNEI. V lost 7 bases and J 3 bases, leaving 12 bases between the germline ends. The length of the CDR3 is 13 residues. This chain's CDR3 is CASTQDRDTEAFF. CDR3 DNA: TGTGCCAGCACTCAGGACAGAGACACTGAAGCTTTCTTT.